These T cell receptor beta chains were read from a single sample in a study of blood T cell repertoires in COVID-19. Here immunoSEQ multiplex PCR was the method, and the copy in TCRdb shows in-frame clones only, minus some. The sample lists about 210,000 clones, approximately 75% occurring once. Sample: PBMCs or T cells enriched from blood (not recorded which). The receptor set was obtained from a middle-aged man who had recovered from COVID-19. Both conserved end residues are part of each CDR3. The D gene is left open where the match is weak. Clone size is stated in some rows and not others, as once, few, many or a class when expanded.

DNA | CDR3 | J | D | size | V | length
TGTGCCAGCAGTTTAGTTCCCGTTGTGAGTGGCTACACCTTC | CASSLVPVVSGYTF | TRBJ1-2 | - | - | TRBV27 | 14
TGTGCCAGCAGTTTCGCCGGGAATGAGCAGTTCTTC | CASSFAGNEQFF | TRBJ2-1 | - | - | TRBV12-3/TRBV12-4 | 12
TGTGCCAGCAGTGAAACCTTGGGGGGGAACACCATATATTTT | CASSETLGGNTIYF | TRBJ1-3 | - | - | TRBV2 | 14
TGTGCCTGGAGACGGACAGGGCCCGGGGAGCTGTTTTTT | CAWRRTGPGELFF | TRBJ2-2 | TRBD1 | - | TRBV30 | 13
TGTGCCAGTAGTATTAGGCAGGCCGAGATCAAGCCCCAGCATTTT | CASSIRQAEIKPQHF | TRBJ1-5 | - | few | TRBV19 | 15
TGTGCCAGCAGTTACCGCCGGTACTACGAGCAGTACTTC | CASSYRRYYEQYF | TRBJ2-7 | - | - | TRBV6-5 | 13
TGTGCCAGCAGCTCACTCGGACAGGGGTTCTATGGCTACACCTTC | CASSSLGQGFYGYTF | TRBJ1-2 | TRBD1 | - | TRBV11-2 | 15
TGTGCCAGCAGTCTCCAGACTAGCGGTCCAATGACGACAGATACGCAGTATTTT | CASSLQTSGPMTTDTQYF | TRBJ2-3 | TRBD2 | many | TRBV6-6 | 18
TGTGCCAGCAGCTTAGAGTTACGAGGAGGAGATACGCAGTATTTT | CASSLELRGGDTQYF | TRBJ2-3 | - | - | TRBV5-4 | 15
TGCGCCAGCAGCACAACTAGCGCCACCGGGGAGCTGTTTTTT | CASSTTSATGELFF | TRBJ2-2 | TRBD2 | - | TRBV5-1 | 14
TGCCTCCTACAGGGCGACTATGGCTACACCTTC | CLLQGDYGYTF | TRBJ1-2 | - | - | TRBV20-1 | 11
TGTGCCAGCAGCGTAGACAACGGGAATCAGCCCCAGCATTTT | CASSVDNGNQPQHF | TRBJ1-5 | - | - | TRBV9 | 14
TGTGCCAGCAGCTTACGACAGGGGTCGGGGCATCAGCCCCAGCATTTT | CASSLRQGSGHQPQHF | TRBJ1-5 | TRBD1 | once | TRBV7-8 | 16
TGTGCCAGCAGTTTAGGAGCGAACACTGAAGCTTTCTTT | CASSLGANTEAFF | TRBJ1-1 | - | few | TRBV27 | 13
TGCAGCGTTGAAGGGAGGGGTCGGGATGGCTACACCTTC | CSVEGRGRDGYTF | TRBJ1-2 | - | - | TRBV29-1 | 13
TGTGCCAGCAGCTTGACTAGCGGGACCACCTCCTACGAGCAGTACTTC | CASSLTSGTTSYEQYF | TRBJ2-7 | TRBD2 | once | TRBV5-5 | 16
TGTGCCAGTAGTATTGCGGCGGACAATGAGCAGTTCTTC | CASSIAADNEQFF | TRBJ2-1 | - | - | TRBV19 | 13
TGTGCCAGCAGCTTGGGAGGCATCTCCTACGAGCAGTACTTC | CASSLGGISYEQYF | TRBJ2-7 | - | - | TRBV5-4 | 14
TGTGCCAGTAGTGCACCGGGACAGGGGTCCTACGAGCAGTACTTC | CASSAPGQGSYEQYF | TRBJ2-7 | TRBD1 | - | TRBV19 | 15
TGTGCCAGCAGCTTCCGGGACAGAACTAACTATGGCTACACCTTC | CASSFRDRTNYGYTF | TRBJ1-2 | TRBD1 | - | TRBV5-4 | 15
TGCGCCAGCAGCCCCCGGACAGGGGAGAACACTGAAGCTTTCTTT | CASSPRTGENTEAFF | TRBJ1-1 | TRBD1 | - | TRBV5-1 | 15
TGTGCCAGCAGCATCCTACAGGGGGCAGGGACTGAAGCTTTCTTT | CASSILQGAGTEAFF | TRBJ1-1 | TRBD1 | - | TRBV5-6 | 15
TGTGCCAGTAGTATAGACCACAGGGGCAATTCACCCCTCCACTTT | CASSIDHRGNSPLHF | TRBJ1-6 | TRBD1 | - | TRBV19 | 15
TGTGCCACTAGTCGGACAGGGACAAGCTCTGGAAACACCATATATTTT | CATSRTGTSSGNTIYF | TRBJ1-3 | TRBD1 | - | TRBV19 | 16
TGCGCCAGCAGTGTAGGGGGTGAGCAGTTCTTC | CASSVGGEQFF | TRBJ2-1 | - | many | TRBV10-1 | 11
TGTGCCAGCACCCCCGACAGGGGCAAAAATTCACCCCTCCACTTT | CASTPDRGKNSPLHF | TRBJ1-6 | TRBD1 | - | TRBV6-2/TRBV6-3 | 15
TGCGCCAGCAGCTTGGTTGGGGCTACGAACACTGAAGCTTTCTTT | CASSLVGATNTEAFF | TRBJ1-1 | - | - | TRBV5-1 | 15
TGCGCCAGCAGCTCCTCGGGACATCTGGGAACTGAAGCTTTCTTT | CASSSSGHLGTEAFF | TRBJ1-1 | - | few | TRBV5-1 | 15
TGTGCCAGCAGATACTCGGACAGGCCTAGCAATCAGCCCCAGCATTTT | CASRYSDRPSNQPQHF | TRBJ1-5 | TRBD1 | - | TRBV28 | 16
TGCGCCAGCAGTTACAGCGGGAGCCCCGGAACCTACAATGAGCAGTTCTTC | CASSYSGSPGTYNEQFF | TRBJ2-1 | TRBD2 | - | TRBV10-1 | 17
TGTGCCAGCAGCCCCCTTGGAGGAGATACGCAGTATTTT | CASSPLGGDTQYF | TRBJ2-3 | - | - | TRBV27 | 13
TGTGCCAGCAGTTTAGGCCCGGGTCAGCCCCAGCATTTT | CASSLGPGQPQHF | TRBJ1-5 | - | - | TRBV12-3/TRBV12-4 | 13
TGTGCCAGCAGCGCTAACAGAAACACTGAAGCTTTCTTT | CASSANRNTEAFF | TRBJ1-1 | - | - | TRBV9 | 13
TGTGCCAGTACTCCGGACCGGAGGACTGAAGCTTTCTTT | CASTPDRRTEAFF | TRBJ1-1 | - | - | TRBV19 | 13
TGTGCCAGCAGCAAGGACAGGGCGGGGGAGACCCAGTACTTC | CASSKDRAGETQYF | TRBJ2-5 | TRBD1 | - | TRBV5-4 | 14
TGTGCCAGCAGCTTACCTGGGACAGCCTACGAGCAGTACTTC | CASSLPGTAYEQYF | TRBJ2-7 | TRBD1 | few | TRBV5-6 | 14
TGTGCCAGCAGCTTGGAGTTAAAGGGGGCCGGGGAGCTGTTTTTT | CASSLELKGAGELFF | TRBJ2-2 | - | - | TRBV5-4 | 15
TGTGCCAGAAGCTGCATCTCAGGGGGCCTAGCCAAAAACATTCAGTACTTC | CARSCISGGLAKNIQYF | TRBJ2-4 | TRBD1 | - | TRBV5-3 | 17
TGCGCCAGCAGCTTGGCGGGACAGAATAGCAATCAGCCCCAGCATTTT | CASSLAGQNSNQPQHF | TRBJ1-5 | TRBD1 | - | TRBV5-1 | 16
TGTGCCAGCAGCCCAGAAGGGGCCGGGGAGCTGTTTTTT | CASSPEGAGELFF | TRBJ2-2 | - | - | TRBV9 | 13
TGTGCCAGCAGCCCGAGGGGGGGGTACACTGAAGCTTTCTTT | CASSPRGGYTEAFF | TRBJ1-1 | - | - | TRBV28 | 14
TGTGCCAGCAGTGCTCCGGCGGGAACCTCCTACGAGCAGTACTTC | CASSAPAGTSYEQYF | TRBJ2-7 | - | - | TRBV25-1 | 15
TGTGCCAGCAGCCTTTTATATGGCTACACCTTC | CASSLLYGYTF | TRBJ1-2 | - | - | TRBV3-1/TRBV3-2 | 11
TGTGCCAGCAGCTTAACCGGGACAGGGCCCCTCGGCACTGAAGCTTTCTTT | CASSLTGTGPLGTEAFF | TRBJ1-1 | TRBD1 | - | TRBV7-3 | 17
TGCGCCAGCAGCTTGTTCGCGGGGAGCTCCTACGAGCAGTACTTC | CASSLFAGSSYEQYF | TRBJ2-7 | - | - | TRBV5-1 | 15
TGCGCCAGCAGCTCCACCGGGAAAGGGGGGGCAAGTGAAAAACTGTTTTTT | CASSSTGKGGASEKLFF | TRBJ1-4 | - | - | TRBV5-1 | 17
TGTGCCAGCAGTGAAGGCGGCAGGGGGCAAGGCTACACCTTC | CASSEGGRGQGYTF | TRBJ1-2 | TRBD1 | - | TRBV2 | 14
TGTGCCAGCAGATCACAGGGAAGAGATGAAAAACTGTTTTTT | CASRSQGRDEKLFF | TRBJ1-4 | - | - | TRBV2 | 14
TGCGCCAGCAGCGAGGGATCGAACACTGAAGCTTTCTTT | CASSEGSNTEAFF | TRBJ1-1 | - | - | TRBV5-1 | 13
TGCAGCGTTGGAAGGGAGGCAGATACGCAGTATTTT | CSVGREADTQYF | TRBJ2-3 | - | - | TRBV29-1 | 12
TGCGCCAGCAGCTTGTCAGGGAGGGGGACTGAAGCTTTCTTT | CASSLSGRGTEAFF | TRBJ1-1 | - | - | TRBV5-1 | 14